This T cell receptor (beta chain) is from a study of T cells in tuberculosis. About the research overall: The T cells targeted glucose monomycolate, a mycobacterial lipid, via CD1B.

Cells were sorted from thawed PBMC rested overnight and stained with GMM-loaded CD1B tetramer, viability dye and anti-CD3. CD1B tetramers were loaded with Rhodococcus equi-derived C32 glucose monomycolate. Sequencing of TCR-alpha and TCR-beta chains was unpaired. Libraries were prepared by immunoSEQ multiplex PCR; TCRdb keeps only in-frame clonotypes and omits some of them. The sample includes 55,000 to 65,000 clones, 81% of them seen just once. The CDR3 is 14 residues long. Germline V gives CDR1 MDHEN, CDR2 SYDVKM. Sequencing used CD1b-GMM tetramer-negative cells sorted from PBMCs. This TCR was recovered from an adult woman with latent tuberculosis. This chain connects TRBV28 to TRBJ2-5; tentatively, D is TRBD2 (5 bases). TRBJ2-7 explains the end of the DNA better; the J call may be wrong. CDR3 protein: CASSPVREFYEQYF. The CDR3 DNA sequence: TGTGCCAGCAGCCCAGTAAGGGAGTTCTACGAGCAGTACTTC.